This note documents a single TCR beta chain sequence. Every donor had blood drawn once into heparin, approximately 120 mL on average. Each sorted population was over 98% pure. This specimen belongs to a study of beta chain features in type 1 diabetes. About the study: On cell yields, gender and age, patients and healthy donors were similar.

CDR3 size: 17 residues. Isolated RNA was reverse transcribed in full, so expressed TCRB transcripts were sequenced. Clones were read by immunoSEQ multiplex PCR, and TCRdb kept only the in-frame ones, dropping some. The sample lists 200,000 to 300,000 clones; over 12% were seen once. The rearrangement uses TRBV21-1 and TRBJ2-7; the table names TRBD2, a call not compared with the DNA. TRBV21-1 is a listed pseudogene. The sequenced material came from naive CD4+ T cells from blood. This sequence originates from a woman aged 40 to 50 in good health. The CDR3, as DNA: TGTGCCAGCAGCAAAATGGTGTCTAGCGGAGAACCCTACGAGCAGTACTTC. It translates to CASSKMVSSGEPYEQYF.